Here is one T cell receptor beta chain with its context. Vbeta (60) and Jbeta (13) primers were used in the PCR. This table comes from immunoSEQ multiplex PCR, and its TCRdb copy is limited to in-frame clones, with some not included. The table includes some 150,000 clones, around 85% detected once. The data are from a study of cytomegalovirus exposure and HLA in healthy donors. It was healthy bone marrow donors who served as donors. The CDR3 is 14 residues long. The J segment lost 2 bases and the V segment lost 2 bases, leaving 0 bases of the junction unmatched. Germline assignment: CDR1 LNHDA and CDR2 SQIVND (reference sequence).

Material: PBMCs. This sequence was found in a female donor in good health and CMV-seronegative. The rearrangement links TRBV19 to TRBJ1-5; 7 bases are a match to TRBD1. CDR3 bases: TGTGCCAGTAGTATAACAGGGGGCAATCAGCCCCAGCATTTT. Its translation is CASSITGGNQPQHF. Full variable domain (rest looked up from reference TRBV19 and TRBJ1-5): DGGITQSPKYLFRKEGQNVTLSCEQNLNHDAMYWYRQDPGQGLRLIYYSQIVNDFQKGDIAEGYSVSREKKESFPLTVTSAQKNPTAFYLCASSITGGNQPQHFGDGTRLSIL.